A selection of T cell receptor beta chains follows, all from one sample in a study of T cell responses to AZD1222 COVID-19 vaccine. Some clones are missing from TCRdb's copy, which holds only in-frame ones; the method was immunoSEQ multiplex PCR. The sample holds 250,000 to 300,000 clones, 90% to 95% seen once. This sample comprised peripheral blood, obtained 28 days after the second AZD1222 dose. These receptors were obtained from an adult who received the AZD1222 COVID-19 vaccine. The CDR3 runs from the conserved cysteine through the conserved F or W. D genes are given only for firm matches. Clone size is shown for a subset of rows, as once, few, many or a class of expanded clone.

D gene	clone size	V gene	J gene	CDR3 DNA	CDR3 protein
NA	NA	TRBV29-1	TRBJ1-2	TGCAGCGTAATGGAGCAAGGCCGGGGCTCTGGCTACACCTTC	CSVMEQGRGSGYTF
NA	NA	TRBV3-1/TRBV3-2	TRBJ2-5	TGTGCCAGCAGCGGATTAGAGACCCAGTACTTC	CASSGLETQYF
TRBD2	NA	TRBV5-8	TRBJ2-1	TGTGCCAGCAGCTTGGGAAGGGGACTAGCGGGAGGCCGTCGTGGAGAGTTCTTC	CASSLGRGLAGGRRGEFF
TRBD2	NA	TRBV19	TRBJ2-3	TGTGCCAGTAGTACAAGCGGGGGAACAGATACGCAGTATTTT	CASSTSGGTDTQYF
NA	NA	TRBV5-1	TRBJ2-1	TGCGCCAGCAGCTTGATTGGGAATGAGCAGTTCTTC	CASSLIGNEQFF
NA	NA	TRBV6-5	TRBJ1-1	TGTGCCAGCATCGATTGGGAAGCTTTCTTT	CASIDWEAFF
NA	NA	TRBV15	TRBJ2-7	TGTGCCACCAGCAGAACTCAGGGAAGCTCCTACGAGCAGTACTTC	CATSRTQGSSYEQYF
NA	NA	TRBV3-1/TRBV3-2	TRBJ2-7	TGTGCCAGCAGCCAAGCGGGACCCTACGAGCAGTACTTC	CASSQAGPYEQYF
TRBD2	once	TRBV28	TRBJ2-5	TGTGCCAGCAGCCCCTATGGGGAGGGCTATGAGACCCAGTACTTC	CASSPYGEGYETQYF
NA	NA	TRBV9	TRBJ2-5	TGTGCCAGCAGCGTAACGGAGGATGAGACCCAGTACTTC	CASSVTEDETQYF
NA	few	TRBV19	TRBJ2-7	TGTGCCAGTAGTGCCGGGACAACGGGCGAGCAGTACTTC	CASSAGTTGEQYF
TRBD1	NA	TRBV7-2	TRBJ1-5	TGTGCCAGCAGCTTAGCGCCGGGGCCGGGACAGGGACCTTATAGCAATCAGCCCCAGCATTTT	CASSLAPGPGQGPYSNQPQHF
TRBD1	NA	TRBV6-2/TRBV6-3	TRBJ1-2	TGTGCCAGCAGCCTAGGACAGGGGATGAACAATGGCTACACCTTC	CASSLGQGMNNGYTF
NA	NA	TRBV5-1	TRBJ2-7	TGCGCCAGCAGCTTGGAGTTTGAGCAGTACTTC	CASSLEFEQYF
TRBD1	NA	TRBV2	TRBJ2-2	TGTGCCAGCAGCCCGGGACAGGGGGCCCCCGGGGAGCTGTTTTTT	CASSPGQGAPGELFF
TRBD1	NA	TRBV29-1	TRBJ2-7	TGCAGCGTGTCCGGGACAGGGAACTACGAGCAGTACTTC	CSVSGTGNYEQYF
NA	NA	TRBV10-3	TRBJ1-6	TGTGCCATCAGTGAAGTCTATAATTCACCCCTCCACTTT	CAISEVYNSPLHF
NA	NA	TRBV4-2	TRBJ2-1	TGTGCCAGCAGCCAAGGGGCCACCCCAGATGAGCAGTTCTTC	CASSQGATPDEQFF